This T cell receptor (beta chain) was found in a study of blood T cell repertoires in COVID-19. On the study more broadly: T cells, B-cell-depleted T cells, or PBMCs provided the cDNA or gDNA that served as material.

V was pared by 3 bases and J by 3 bases, with 8 bases between. There are 13 residues in the CDR3. Germline-derived CDR1 and CDR2 are LGHDT and YNNKEL (reference sequence). TCRdb keeps only in-frame clones here, not all; method: immunoSEQ multiplex PCR. The repertoire has about 250,000 clones, 65% to 85% of them found once; the top ten carry approximately 7.2%. V usage is TRBV3-1 (or the pseudogene TRBV3-2) and J usage is TRBJ2-5; D is ambiguous. Sequencing was performed on peripheral blood. The sequence was obtained from an elderly woman with acute or convalescent COVID-19. CDR3 DNA: TGTGCCAGCAGCCATATCCGCGAAGAGACCCAGTACTTC. Protein product: CASSHIREETQYF.